The 15 T cell receptor beta chains below were found in one sample sequenced in a study of OX40 agonist ivuxolimab in advanced cancers. This table comes from immunoSEQ multiplex PCR, and its TCRdb copy is limited to in-frame clones, with some not included. The sample consists of 45,000 to 75,000 clones, under 90% of them appearing once. This specimen was CD4+ or CD8+ T cells sorted from blood, taken in a trial of the OX40 agonist ivuxolimab. Source of these receptors: an adult with an advanced solid tumor such as melanoma, head and neck, liver or kidney cancer.

The rearrangement joins TRBV7-9 to TRBJ2-7; 7 positions agree with TRBD2. V was pared by 5 bases and J by 5 bases, with 18 bases of the junction left unmatched. This CDR3 has 17 amino acids. Germline CDR1 reads SEHNR; CDR2 reads FQNEAQ (reference sequence). The CDR3 bases are TGTGCCAGCAGCACACGGCGACGGGGAGGGTCAGATAACGAGCAGTACTTC. Translation: CASSTRRRGGSDNEQYF.

This clone occurred once. The CDR3 nucleotides read TGTGCCTGGAGTCCCGGGTTGGACAATGAGCAGTTCTTC. This gives the protein CAWSPGLDNEQFF. The chain joins TRBV30 to TRBJ2-1; the D is unclear. The germline V and J ends were trimmed by 2 bases and 5 bases, with 10 bases remaining between them. This CDR3 has 13 amino acids. The germline V gene has CDR1 GTSNPN and CDR2 SVGIG (reference sequence).

V is TRBV10-3 and J is TRBJ2-7; TRBD1 matches at 12 bases. CDR1 is ENHRY and CDR2 is SYGVKD in the germline V gene. Germline trimming cut 0 bases from V and 5 bases from J; bases unmatched to any gene: 5. The length of the CDR3 is 16 residues. CDR3 nucleotide sequence: TGTGCCATCAGTGAGTCGAGGGACAGGGGGCTCCACGAGCAGTACTTC. Translated: CAISESRDRGLHEQYF.

The J gene is TRBJ1-5, the V gene TRBV19; tentative D call: TRBD1 (5 bases). The V gene lost 1 base and the J gene lost 6 bases, with 13 bases spanning the gap. Germline V gene lookup returns CDR1 LNHDA and CDR2 SQIVND (reference sequence). The CDR3 is made up of 15 amino acids. The CDR3 reads CASSIALGTGQPQHF. As DNA, the CDR3 is TGTGCCAGTAGTATAGCCCTTGGGACGGGTCAGCCCCAGCATTTT. Filled out from reference TRBV19 and TRBJ1-5, the complete variable domain reads DGGITQSPKYLFRKEGQNVTLSCEQNLNHDAMYWYRQDPGQGLRLIYYSQIVNDFQKGDIAEGYSVSREKKESFPLTVTSAQKNPTAFYLCASSIALGTGQPQHFGDGTRLSIL.

The CDR3 loop is CASSSKGSGSVTGELFF. The CDR3 DNA reads TGCGCCAGCAGCTCGAAAGGTAGCGGGAGTGTCACCGGGGAGCTGTTTTTT. The chain links TRBV5-1 to TRBJ2-2, with 9 bases identical to TRBD2. Germline V gives CDR1 SGHRS, CDR2 YFSETQ. Trimming removed 3 bases from V and 4 bases from J; junction bases left unmatched: 10. CDR3 length: 17 residues.

The chain is built from TRBV18 and TRBJ1-4; TRBD1 might be the D (5 bases). This CDR3 spans 13 amino acids. V lost 5 bases and J 7 bases, leaving 11 bases between the germline ends. The germline CDR1 and CDR2 sequences are KGHSH and LQKENI. The CDR3 DNA reads as TGTGCCAGCTCATCAGGACAAGGTGAAAAACTGTTTTTT. This codes for CASSSGQGEKLFF.

CDR3 sequence reads: CATSSSRRNEQFF. The CDR3 DNA is TGTGCCACCAGCAGTTCCCGGAGGAATGAGCAGTTCTTC. The chain carries TRBV15 and TRBJ2-1; D might be TRBD2 (5 bases). Germline V CDR1 and CDR2: LNHNV, YYDKDF (reference sequence). The CDR3 loop spans 13 amino acids. The V end was cut by 3 bases, the J end by 7 bases, with 10 bases between.

This sequence joins TRBV2 and TRBJ2-3, with 16 bases fitting TRBD2. Germline assignment: CDR1 SNHLY and CDR2 FYNNEI. V gave up 6 bases and J gave up 1 base; unmatched junction bases: 1. The CDR3 runs to 16 residues. The CDR3 DNA is TGTGCCAGCAGCGGGACTAGCGGGAGGGGCACAGATACGCAGTATTTT. It codes for CASSGTSGRGTDTQYF.

The genes are TRBV29-1 and TRBJ1-5, with 9 bases that match TRBD1. The CDR3 extends over 14 amino acids. The V segment lost 6 bases and the J segment 5 bases; nucleotides outside the gene matches: 8. Germline CDR1 is SQVTM and CDR2 is ANQGSEA. The CDR3 sequence is CSVRTGERDQPQHF. In DNA form, the CDR3 reads TGCAGCGTCCGGACAGGGGAAAGGGATCAGCCCCAGCATTTT.

The V gene is TRBV6-6, the J gene TRBJ2-7, with D uncertain. CDR3 length: 12 residues. The germline CDR1 and CDR2 sequences are MNHNY and SVGAGI (reference sequence). Trimming shortened V by 6 bases and J by 3 bases, and 9 bases separated the two germline ends. The CDR3 nucleotides read TGTGCCAGCAGCTCCACAAGCTACGAGCAGTACTTC. It encodes CASSSTSYEQYF.

The J gene is TRBJ1-1, the V gene TRBV10-1, with D unclear. Trimming shortened V by 4 bases and J by 5 bases, and 14 bases separated the two germline ends. CDR1 and CDR2 (germline): WNHNN, SYGVQD (reference sequence). The CDR3 runs to 14 residues. The CDR3 is CASSATSGGTEAFF. CDR3 coding DNA: TGCGCCAGCAGTGCGACCTCAGGAGGGACTGAAGCTTTCTTT.

J is TRBJ2-3 and V is TRBV7-3, with D perhaps TRBD1 (5 bases). Trimming removed 2 bases from V and 6 bases from J, with 9 bases in between. Germline-derived CDR1 and CDR2 are SGHTA and FQGTGA. CDR3 length: 13 residues. The CDR3 loop is CASSLQGRDTQYF. The CDR3 bases are TGTGCCAGCAGCTTACAGGGTCGGGATACGCAGTATTTT.

The chain employs TRBV7-8 and TRBJ2-1; D possibly corresponds to TRBD2 (6 bases). The CDR3 totals 20 residues. The V end was cut by 2 bases, the J end by 5 bases, with 28 bases between. The germline CDR1 and CDR2 sequences are SGHVS and FQNEAQ. The CDR3 DNA sequence: TGTGCCAGCAGCTTAAGGCTATGGCGGGCGACTAGTGGGGGGAACAATGAGCAGTTCTTC. It codes for CASSLRLWRATSGGNNEQFF.

The table lists this clone with a few counts. The gene calls are TRBV29-1 and TRBJ1-5, with D perhaps matching TRBD1 (6 bases). There are 13 residues in the CDR3. CDR1 SQVTM and CDR2 ANQGSEA come from the germline V gene. The V end lost 4 bases, the J end lost 4 bases, and 11 bases lay between the germline ends. CDR3 loop: CSVGWGLNQPQHF. The DNA for the CDR3 is TGCAGCGTTGGTTGGGGGCTAAATCAGCCCCAGCATTTT.

The genes are TRBV30 and TRBJ1-4; a weak D match, TRBD1 (6 bases). The CDR3 has 15 residues. The V gene's germline CDR1 is GTSNPN and CDR2 SVGIG (reference sequence). V was cut by 1 base and J by 7 bases, with 16 bases left in between. CDR3: CAWSARGVAREKLFF. The CDR3 DNA sequence: TGTGCCTGGAGTGCGAGGGGGGTGGCGCGTGAAAAACTGTTTTTT.